This TCR beta chain was retrieved from a study of cytomegalovirus exposure and HLA in healthy donors. Healthy bone marrow donors formed the donor group. Vbeta (60) and Jbeta (13) primers were used in the PCR. Assay: immunoSEQ multiplex PCR; the TCRdb copy retains only in-frame clones and omits some. Here the sample spans roughly 110,000 clones, 76% being singletons. A few counts support this clone. Its antigen is not identified. Study conclusions and caveats: Later analysis identified a missense DCLRE1C variant that was linked to TCR beta V- and J-gene trimming.

The clonotype originates from a man between 18 and 29 years old in good health and CMV-seronegative. The source material was PBMCs.

For the CDR3, the DNA is TGTGCCACCGATCCACAGGGGGCCGGGGAGCTGTTTTTT. This gives the protein CATDPQGAGELFF. The chain employs TRBV10-3 and TRBJ2-2; 8 nucleotides match TRBD1. J was trimmed by 6 bases and V by 10 bases; bases with no gene match: 7. Per the germline V gene, CDR1 is ENHRY and CDR2 is SYGVKD. The CDR3 contains 13 residues.